The rows below give T cell receptor beta chains drawn from one sample of a study of blood T cell repertoires in COVID-19. Profiling relied on immunoSEQ multiplex PCR, and the TCRdb table lists in-frame clones only, not all of them. The sample lists approximately 100,000 clones; over 75% were seen once. Sequencing was done on a sample of peripheral blood. The receptors here all came from a woman aged 45-59 years with acute or convalescent COVID-19. Both conserved end residues are part of each CDR3. D genes are given only for firm matches. Size is omitted from some rows. Given values are once, few, many or a class for expanded clones.

D: NA
size: once
V: TRBV5-1
J: TRBJ1-2
CDR3: CASSVDIHYGYTF
DNA: TGCGCCAGCAGCGTTGACATCCACTATGGCTACACCTTC

D: TRBD2
size: once
V: TRBV2
J: TRBJ2-3
CDR3: CASRGSGYTQYF
DNA: TGTGCCAGCAGGGGTAGCGGGTATACGCAGTATTTT

D: NA
size: once
V: TRBV4-2
J: TRBJ1-1
CDR3: CASSQGDTGRTEAFF
DNA: TGTGCCAGCAGCCAAGGTGACACGGGGAGGACTGAAGCTTTCTTT

D: NA
size: NA
V: TRBV2
J: TRBJ2-1
CDR3: CASSPYDEQFF
DNA: TGTGCCAGCAGTCCCTACGATGAGCAGTTCTTC

D: NA
size: NA
V: TRBV30
J: TRBJ2-6
CDR3: CAWSRNQVPGANVLTF
DNA: TGTGCCTGGAGTCGTAATCAGGTACCTGGGGCCAACGTCCTGACTTTC

D: TRBD1
size: NA
V: TRBV7-6
J: TRBJ1-5
CDR3: CASSPGTGYGQPQHF
DNA: TGTGCCAGCAGCCCTGGGACAGGGTATGGTCAGCCCCAGCATTTT

D: NA
size: once
V: TRBV3-1/TRBV3-2
J: TRBJ1-4
CDR3: CASSQGPEKLFF
DNA: TGTGCCAGCAGCCAAGGTCCGGAAAAACTGTTTTTT

D: NA
size: few
V: TRBV6-1
J: TRBJ1-5
CDR3: CASSEAPGGRGQPQHF
DNA: TGTGCCAGCAGTGAAGCCCCGGGGGGACGAGGGCAGCCCCAGCATTTT

D: NA
size: NA
V: TRBV7-9
J: TRBJ1-2
CDR3: CASSLGDSGGYTF
DNA: TGTGCCAGCAGCTTGGGGGACTCCGGGGGCTACACCTTC

D: TRBD1
size: NA
V: TRBV7-9
J: TRBJ2-3
CDR3: CASSSPGTGADTQYF
DNA: TGTGCCAGCAGCTCCCCGGGGACAGGGGCAGATACGCAGTATTTT

D: TRBD2
size: once
V: TRBV5-1
J: TRBJ2-7
CDR3: CASSFTSAGYEQYF
DNA: TGCGCCAGCAGCTTCACTAGCGCGGGCTACGAGCAGTACTTC

D: TRBD1
size: once
V: TRBV2
J: TRBJ1-2
CDR3: CASSESPGQNYDYTF
DNA: TGTGCCAGCAGTGAAAGTCCGGGACAGAACTATGACTACACCTTC

D: NA
size: once
V: TRBV11-2
J: TRBJ1-1
CDR3: CASSLDRGAEAFF
DNA: TGTGCCAGCAGCTTAGATCGGGGGGCGGAAGCTTTCTTT

D: TRBD1
size: NA
V: TRBV28
J: TRBJ2-3
CDR3: CASSQGAEGTDTQYF
DNA: TGTGCCAGCAGTCAGGGGGCGGAGGGGACAGATACGCAGTATTTT

D: NA
size: NA
V: TRBV19
J: TRBJ1-5
CDR3: CASSIPGDQPQHF
DNA: TGTGCCAGTAGTATCCCGGGGGATCAGCCCCAGCATTTT

D: TRBD1
size: NA
V: TRBV18
J: TRBJ2-5
CDR3: CASSPRVSLGTDQETQYF
DNA: TGTGCCAGCTCACCACGGGTTTCTCTTGGGACAGATCAAGAGACCCAGTACTTC

D: NA
size: NA
V: TRBV5-4
J: TRBJ1-1
CDR3: CASSLEGAEAFF
DNA: TGTGCCAGCAGCTTAGAAGGGGCTGAAGCTTTCTTT

D: NA
size: NA
V: TRBV6-4
J: TRBJ2-2
CDR3: CAILHRDDTGELFF
DNA: TGTGCCATCTTACACAGGGATGACACCGGGGAGCTGTTTTTT

D: TRBD2
size: NA
V: TRBV5-4
J: TRBJ2-3
CDR3: CASSQRLAGSTDTQYF
DNA: TGTGCCAGCAGCCAAAGACTAGCGGGTAGCACAGATACGCAGTATTTT

D: TRBD1
size: once
V: TRBV3-1/TRBV3-2
J: TRBJ1-1
CDR3: CASSQMGQLEAFF
DNA: TGTGCCAGCAGCCAGATGGGACAGCTTGAAGCTTTCTTT

D: NA
size: NA
V: TRBV30
J: TRBJ1-2
CDR3: CAWSVLTWANYGYTF
DNA: TGTGCCTGGAGTGTACTGACTTGGGCTAACTATGGCTACACCTTC